Below, one T cell receptor beta chain is given with its context. Its antigen is undetermined. These data are taken from a study of early T cells in non-severe SARS-CoV-2 infection. Study in general: Bulk RNA taken from unsorted whole blood was sequenced, leaving chains unpaired.

Separate cDNA molecules each had unique molecular identifiers attached to them. TCRdb re-called the 5' RACE reads with MiXCR, one entry per CDR3 protein. The sample contains 70,000 to 80,000 distinct CDR3 sequences, 9.5% to 15% of which appear only once. In germline, CDR1 is SQVTM, CDR2 ANQGSEA. This CDR3 region has 14 residues. Trimming removed 2 bases at V and 3 bases at J, with 12 bases between. Study observations and caveats: Anti-spike CD8 responses were favored in VDJdb matching, and private and CD4 specificities were missed.

The chain joins TRBV29-1 to TRBJ2-3, with D perhaps matching TRBD2 (5 bases). The source is an adult who was a healthcare worker with PCR-confirmed SARS-CoV-2 infection or an uninfected control (not recorded which). The specimen was whole blood, collected at baseline. This CDR3 is CSVESHPGTDTQYF. DNA of the CDR3: TGCAGCGTTGAAAGCCACCCGGGGACAGATACGCAGTATTTT.